This entry concerns a single T cell receptor beta chain. The source of the sample is a study of cytomegalovirus exposure and HLA in healthy donors. Vbeta (60) and Jbeta (13) primers were used in the PCR. The protocol was immunoSEQ multiplex PCR, while the TCRdb copy is restricted to in-frame clones and leaves out a portion. Of roughly 150,000 clones listed, 70% to 80% are singletons. Input material: PBMCs. The source is a woman in her thirties or forties in good health and CMV-seropositive.

CDR3 region: CASSGDRTSYEQYF. In DNA form, the CDR3 reads TGTGCCAGCAGTGGGGACAGAACCTCCTACGAGCAGTACTTC. The chain is built from TRBV2 and TRBJ2-5, with 7 bases lining up with TRBD1. The DNA matches TRBJ2-7 better at its end, which makes the J call doubtful. Germline lookup yields CDR1 SNHLY and CDR2 FYNNEI. The CDR3 consists of 14 residues.